This section outlines one T cell receptor beta chain sequence together with its context. The antigen remains unidentified. Libraries were prepared by immunoSEQ multiplex PCR; TCRdb keeps only in-frame clonotypes and omits some of them. This sample yields 90,000 to 120,000 clones, of which approximately 86% are seen a single time; over 3.5% belongs to the top ten. The source of the sample is a study of T cell responses to AZD1222 COVID-19 vaccine. Notes on the study in general: The repertoires were collected only after the peak T cell response.

The clonotype originates from an adult in good health. The specimen was peripheral blood, collected on day 0 of AZD1222 vaccination.

The CDR3 coding sequence is TGTGCCAGCAGTGACAGGACCCCAGGTGGTGGCTACACCTTC. Translated: CASSDRTPGGGYTF. This chain connects TRBV2 to TRBJ1-2; D ambiguous. V was shortened by 3 bases and J by 7 bases, with 15 bases between the two germline ends. CDR1 is SNHLY, CDR2 FYNNEI, per germline. The CDR3 is made up of 14 amino acids.